Below are 30 T cell receptor beta chains sequenced from a single sample in a study of cytomegalovirus exposure and HLA in healthy donors. The PCR was carried out with 60 Vbeta primers and 13 Jbeta primers. Some clones are missing from TCRdb's copy, which holds only in-frame ones; the method was immunoSEQ multiplex PCR. The data show 100,000 to 150,000 clones, roughly 79% seen once. Sequences were obtained from PBMCs. These TCRs come from a woman in her 40s in good health and CMV-seronegative.

The table lists this clone with a few counts. The chain employs TRBV5-6 and TRBJ2-7; 8 nucleotides align to TRBD2. From germline, CDR1 is SGHDT and CDR2 YYEEEE. The CDR3 runs 12 residues. Trimming removed 4 bases from V and 6 bases from J; junction bases left unmatched: 3. The CDR3 protein is CASSPGGTEQYF. The CDR3 nucleotides read TGTGCCAGCAGCCCGGGGGGGACCGAGCAGTACTTC.

The chain recombines TRBV14 with TRBJ1-3; D might be TRBD1 (5 bases). The CDR3 covers 16 residues. The V gene lost 4 bases and the J gene lost 0 bases, with 13 bases spanning the gap. The V gene's germline CDR1 is SGHDN and CDR2 FVKESK. CDR3 sequence reads: CASSRRRQISGNTIYF. The CDR3 DNA follows: TGTGCCAGCAGCCGAAGGCGACAGATCTCTGGAAACACCATATATTTT.

The V gene is TRBV6-6, the J gene TRBJ1-5, with D uncertain. Germline CDR1 reads MNHNY; CDR2 reads SVGAGI (reference sequence). CDR3 length equals 15 residues. The V gene lost 0 bases and the J gene lost 6 bases, with 12 bases spanning the gap. The CDR3 coding sequence is TGTGCCAGCAGTTACTCCCGCGAAGAGGGTCAGCCCCAGCATTTT. Residues: CASSYSREEGQPQHF.

This clone showed up just once. The rearrangement joins TRBV29-1 to TRBJ1-2; perhaps TRBD1 as D (5 bases). The germline V gene has CDR1 SQVTM and CDR2 ANQGSEA. The V gene lost 3 bases and the J gene lost 2 bases, with 13 bases spanning the gap. The CDR3 covers 14 residues. DNA of the CDR3: TGCAGCGTTGACGTCGGGGGGTTAAACTATGGCTACACCTTC. This gives the protein CSVDVGGLNYGYTF.

The CDR3 loop reads CASSTASIAYEQYF. The CDR3 region has the DNA TGTGCCAGTAGTACCGCCAGTATTGCCTACGAGCAGTACTTC. The rearrangement joins TRBV19 to TRBJ2-7; D is unresolved. CDR3 length: 14 amino acids. Between the trimmed V and J ends, which lost 4 bases and 2 bases, there was a span of 12 bases. Germline V gives CDR1 LNHDA, CDR2 SQIVND (reference sequence).

The chain combines TRBV19 with TRBJ2-2; D is unclear. V dropped 4 bases and J dropped 1 base, with 7 bases sitting between them. The CDR3 loop spans 14 amino acids. CDR1 and CDR2 (germline): LNHDA, SQIVND (reference sequence). CDR3 protein: CASSTSVNTGELFF. The CDR3 nucleotides read TGTGCCAGTAGTACTTCAGTGAACACCGGGGAGCTGTTTTTT.

This clone came up once. This sequence joins TRBV4-2 and TRBJ2-7; 7 bases match TRBD1. CDR3 length: 14 amino acids. The junction had 8 bases not matched to a gene; V was cut back by 6 bases and J by 3 bases. The germline CDR1 and CDR2 sequences are LGHNA and YNFKEQ. The CDR3 loop reads CASRKTGQSYEQYF. DNA of the CDR3: TGTGCCAGCAGGAAAACGGGACAGAGCTACGAGCAGTACTTC.

The chain carries TRBV29-1 and TRBJ2-7; the D gene is possibly TRBD2 (6 bases). The germline V and J ends were trimmed by 6 bases and 5 bases, with 17 bases remaining between them. Germline V gene sequence: CDR1 SQVTM, CDR2 ANQGSEA. The CDR3 runs to 13 residues. The CDR3: CSVARENSNEQYF. In DNA form, the CDR3 reads TGCAGCGTGGCCCGGGAGAATAGCAACGAGCAGTACTTC.

The rearrangement uses TRBV18 and TRBJ2-5; D ambiguous. The CDR3 sequence is 14 residues long. Trimming took off 0 bases at V and 4 bases at J, with 9 bases between the two ends. Germline CDR1 is KGHSH and CDR2 is LQKENI. The CDR3: CASSPPIGGETQYF. The CDR3 DNA sequence: TGTGCCAGCTCACCACCGATTGGCGGAGAGACCCAGTACTTC.

This chain joins TRBV30 and TRBJ1-1, with 11 bases fitting TRBD1. The trim removed 1 base at V and 9 bases at J, leaving 4 bases unmatched. Germline-derived CDR1 and CDR2 are GTSNPN and SVGIG (reference sequence). CDR3 length: 13 residues. The CDR3 is CAWSAWTGGQAFF. The CDR3 DNA is TGTGCCTGGAGTGCCTGGACAGGGGGCCAAGCTTTCTTT.

V usage is TRBV28 and J usage is TRBJ1-2, with 11 bases aligning to TRBD1. The V gene's germline CDR1 is MDHEN and CDR2 SYDVKM. This CDR3 region has 15 residues. With V trimmed by 1 base and J by 8 bases, 6 bases remained unmatched. For the CDR3, the DNA is TGTGCCAGCAGTTTATTTGGACAGGGGGCGGGAGGCTACACCTTC. Its translation: CASSLFGQGAGGYTF.

This clone was recorded only once. V is TRBV6-6 and J is TRBJ2-1; D is perhaps TRBD2 (6 bases). V lost 6 bases, J lost 7 bases, and 22 bases lay in between. This CDR3 comprises 16 residues. Germline V gene data show CDR1 as MNHNY and CDR2 as SVGAGI (reference sequence). The CDR3 DNA is TGTGCCAGCAGCCGTCGTAGCGGAACCCGATGGAATGAGCAGTTCTTC. This translates into CASSRRSGTRWNEQFF.

The chain joins TRBV6-1 to TRBJ2-4, with a tentative D call TRBD2 (6 bases). This CDR3 region has 14 residues. V was shortened by 6 bases and J by 0 bases, with 9 bases between the two germline ends. Per germline, CDR1 MNHNS and CDR2 SASEGT. Here the CDR3 DNA reads TGTGCCAGCAGGGGGGGATTAGCCAAAAACATTCAGTACTTC. Its protein is CASRGGLAKNIQYF.

The chain links TRBV19 to TRBJ2-2; D ambiguous. The V end lost 9 bases, the J end lost 7 bases, and 15 bases lay between the germline ends. Germline-derived CDR1 and CDR2 are LNHDA and SQIVND (reference sequence). This CDR3 contains 13 residues. CDR3 bases: TGTGCCAGCCAACGAGATAATAGCGGGGAGCTGTTTTTT. It codes for CASQRDNSGELFF.

The chain carries TRBV28 and TRBJ2-5, with 11 bases matching TRBD2. CDR3 length: 19 amino acids. J was trimmed by 2 bases and V by 4 bases; bases with no gene match: 15. The V gene's germline CDR1 is MDHEN and CDR2 SYDVKM. CDR3 residues: CASSSSWASGGTQQETQYF. The CDR3, as DNA: TGTGCCAGCAGTTCTTCCTGGGCTAGCGGGGGGACCCAACAAGAGACCCAGTACTTC.

This clone was counted only a few times. The chain joins TRBV19 to TRBJ2-7; tentatively, D is TRBD2 (5 bases). Trimming took 3 bases from V and 5 from J, leaving 14 bases between them. The V gene's germline CDR1 is LNHDA and CDR2 SQIVND (reference sequence). This CDR3 is 14 amino acids long. Here the CDR3 reads CASSIQRPPDEQYF. The CDR3 DNA reads as TGTGCCAGTAGTATTCAGCGGCCTCCGGACGAGCAGTACTTC.

The CDR3 region is CASMSGSTDTQYF. The DNA of the CDR3 is TGCGCCAGCATGTCGGGAAGCACAGATACGCAGTATTTT. The V call is TRBV5-1, the J call TRBJ2-3, with D perhaps matching TRBD2 (5 bases). This CDR3 has 13 amino acids. The V and J ends lost 6 bases and 0 bases respectively, with 8 bases between them. Germline CDR1 and CDR2: SGHRS and YFSETQ.

The chain links TRBV4-1 to TRBJ2-5; no definite D call. Per germline, CDR1 MGHRA and CDR2 YSYEKL. This CDR3 is 14 amino acids long. V was cut by 0 bases and J by 1 base, with 6 bases left in between. This CDR3 is CASSQDPGQETQYF. The CDR3 DNA reads TGCGCCAGCAGCCAAGATCCAGGCCAAGAGACCCAGTACTTC.

The CDR3 region has the DNA TGTGCCAGCTCAACGGAGGCCAGGGGAAACTATGGCTACACCTTC. Its protein product is CASSTEARGNYGYTF. The genes are TRBV18 and TRBJ1-2; a weak D match, TRBD1 (6 bases). Germline V lookup: CDR1 KGHSH, CDR2 LQKENI. This CDR3 spans 15 amino acids. The V gene lost 5 bases and the J gene lost 2 bases, with 15 bases spanning the gap.

The V call is TRBV7-8, the J call TRBJ2-5; possibly TRBD2 for D (7 bases). The ends were cut back, 3 bases at V and 3 bases at J, with 17 bases in the middle. Germline V CDR1 and CDR2: SGHVS, FQNEAQ. The CDR3 runs to 16 residues. The CDR3 nucleotides are TGTGCCAGCAGCTTTGGGGGGGGCGCTTATAAAGAGACCCAGTACTTC. Residues: CASSFGGGAYKETQYF.

This chain joins TRBV18 and TRBJ2-2; unclear D gene. In germline, CDR1 is KGHSH, CDR2 LQKENI. The CDR3 is made up of 15 amino acids. The V and J ends lost 3 bases and 6 bases respectively, with 14 bases between them. CDR3 protein: CASSPNSRQAGELFF. The DNA for the CDR3 is TGTGCCAGCTCACCTAACTCCCGGCAGGCCGGGGAGCTGTTTTTT. The entire variable domain, with the rest obtained from reference TRBV18 and TRBJ2-2, is as follows: NAGVMQNPRHLVRRRGQEARLRCSPMKGHSHVYWYRQLPEEGLKFMVYLQKENIIDESGMPKERFSAEFPKEGPSILRIQQVVRGDSAAYFCASSPNSRQAGELFFGEGSRLTVL.

The chain combines TRBV27 with TRBJ2-5; perhaps TRBD1 as D (6 bases). Trimming stripped 5 bases from V and 1 base from J, with 14 bases between. Germline CDR1 reads MNHEY; CDR2 reads SMNVEV (reference sequence). The CDR3 has 15 amino acids. CDR3: CASSPDRSVQETQYF. In DNA, the CDR3 is TGTGCCAGCAGTCCGGACAGATCGGTCCAAGAGACCCAGTACTTC.

V is TRBV29-1 and J is TRBJ2-3; weak D call: TRBD1 (6 bases). Germline V gene data show CDR1 as SQVTM and CDR2 as ANQGSEA. V dropped 4 bases and J dropped 4 bases, with 9 bases sitting between them. This CDR3 spans 12 amino acids. The CDR3 DNA sequence: TGCAGCGTTGCAGGGGCGGCAGATACGCAGTATTTT. Translating gives CSVAGAADTQYF.

Here the CDR3 DNA reads TGTGCCAGCAGTGAACCTAGGGTGGACAGCTACTATGGCTACACCTTC. Residues: CASSEPRVDSYYGYTF. This chain connects TRBV25-1 to TRBJ1-2, with a tentative D call TRBD1 (6 bases). V dropped 2 bases and J dropped 3 bases, with 16 bases sitting between them. There are 16 residues in the CDR3. Germline CDR1 reads MGHDK; CDR2 reads SYGVNS.

The V call is TRBV7-7, the J call TRBJ2-5, with TRBD2 matching over 12 bases. The CDR3 sequence is 16 residues long. CDR1 and CDR2 (germline): SSHAT, FNYEAQ (reference sequence). Losses at the gene ends were 5 bases for V and 5 bases for J; bases not matched to a gene: 9. The CDR3 loop is CASSLGASGRGETQYF. In nucleotides, the CDR3 is TGTGCCAGCAGCCTCGGCGCTAGCGGGAGGGGGGAGACCCAGTACTTC. Using reference TRBV7-7 and TRBJ2-5 for the parts outside the CDR3, the full variable domain is GAGVSQSPRYKVTKRGQDVTLRCDPISSHATLYWYQQALGQGPEFLTYFNYEAQPDKSGLPSDRFSAERPEGSISTLTIQRTEQRDSAMYRCASSLGASGRGETQYFGPGTRLLVL.

This clone was seen just once. The chain joins TRBV28 to TRBJ2-7, with 8 bases aligning to TRBD1. Germline CDR1 MDHEN, CDR2 SYDVKM. The trim removed 1 base at V and 3 bases at J, leaving 5 bases unmatched. This CDR3 has 15 amino acids. CDR3 region: CASSLLQGESYEQYF. CDR3 bases: TGTGCCAGCAGTTTATTACAGGGGGAAAGCTACGAGCAGTACTTC.

This chain joins TRBV9 and TRBJ2-2, with 10 positions matching TRBD1. This CDR3 is built from 15 residues. V shed 3 bases and J 5 bases; nucleotides not matched to a gene: 4. Germline V gene data show CDR1 as SGDLS and CDR2 as YYNGEE. CDR3 residues: CASSGTGGGTGELFF. In nucleotides, the CDR3 is TGTGCCAGCAGCGGGACAGGGGGAGGTACCGGGGAGCTGTTTTTT.

The chain links TRBV29-1 to TRBJ1-2; D is perhaps TRBD1 (6 bases). This CDR3 comprises 11 residues. V was shortened by 6 bases and J by 8 bases, with 13 bases between the two germline ends. Germline loops: CDR1 SQVTM, CDR2 ANQGSEA. The CDR3 reads CSVPKDRGYTF. CDR3 nucleotides: TGCAGCGTCCCTAAAGACAGGGGCTACACCTTC.

The chain has TRBV2 and TRBJ1-2, with D perhaps matching TRBD1 (6 bases). The V end lost 8 bases, the J end lost 8 bases, and 9 bases lay between the germline ends. CDR1 is SNHLY, CDR2 FYNNEI, per germline. CDR3 length equals 10 residues. CDR3 amino acids: CASLDRGYTF. The CDR3 bases are TGTGCCAGCCTAGACAGGGGCTACACCTTC.

This clone was seen just once. The chain combines TRBV6-5 with TRBJ2-7, with 13 bases that match TRBD2. The CDR3 contains 14 residues. Germline V gene sequence: CDR1 MNHEY, CDR2 SVGAGI. Trimming at V came to 0 bases and at J to 12 bases, leaving 5 bases not matched to a gene. The CDR3 nucleotides are TGTGCCAGCAGTTACTCGACGGGGACTAGCGGGATGTACTTC. Its protein product is CASSYSTGTSGMYF.